A single sample is the source of the 9 T cell receptor beta chains below, sequenced in a study of T-cell reconstitution after alpha-beta-depleted transplantation in children. The library targeted TCRbeta and was prepared with unique molecular identifiers. TCRdb re-analysed the PCR reads in MiXCR, keeping a single row per CDR3 protein. The sample records about 870,000 distinct CDR3 sequences, under 20% being singletons. Specimen: PBMCs, mostly from graft donor cells, collected 360 days after TCRalphabeta/CD19-depleted stem cell transplant. Receptors were obtained from a male patient aged 10-17 years who had a stem cell transplant for acute lymphoblastic leukemia, so the T cells may come from the graft donor.

The genes are TRBV9 and TRBJ2-2, with 9 bases fitting TRBD2. Germline CDR1 and CDR2: SGDLS and YYNGEE. The CDR3 spans 16 residues. With 3 bases clipped from V and 5 bases from J, the junction kept 8 bases outside the gene matches. DNA of the CDR3: TGTGCCAGCAGCGCGAATAGCGGGGGAGGGACCGGGGAGCTGTTTTTT. Protein sequence: CASSANSGGGTGELFF.

In regard to this clonotype: One junction end disagrees with the germline gene, perhaps due to a read error. The J gene is TRBJ2-2, the V gene TRBV18, with D perhaps TRBD2 (6 bases). CDR1 KGHSH and CDR2 LQKENI come from the germline V gene. This CDR3 is built from 18 residues. The CDR3 coding sequence is TGTGCCAGCTCACCGCCCCTAGCCGGGACTGCGAACACTGGGGAGCTGTTTTTT. Translated: CASSPPLAGTANTGELFF.

V and J are TRBV7-8 and TRBJ2-7, with 8 bases fitting TRBD2. The ends lost 2 bases at V and 4 bases at J; junction bases unmatched: 10. Germline loops: CDR1 SGHVS, CDR2 FQNEAQ. The CDR3 runs 16 residues. The CDR3 spells CASSLSPTTSAYEQYF. The CDR3 DNA is TGTGCCAGCAGCTTATCCCCCACGACTAGCGCGTACGAGCAGTACTTC.

This rearrangement joins TRBV20-1 to TRBJ2-7, with a tentative D call TRBD2 (5 bases). Trimming stripped 6 bases from V and 2 bases from J, with 14 bases between. The CDR3 is 13 amino acids. Germline CDR1 DFQATT, CDR2 SNEGSKA (reference sequence). The CDR3 region is CSAQTPSTYEQYF. As DNA, the CDR3 is TGCAGTGCCCAGACCCCTAGCACCTACGAGCAGTACTTC.

The gene calls are TRBV7-9 and TRBJ2-5; 8 positions match TRBD2. Germline values: CDR1 SEHNR, CDR2 FQNEAQ (reference sequence). Trimming took 2 bases from V and 1 from J; bases not matched to a gene: 6. The CDR3 length is 16 residues. Here the CDR3 reads CASSLRASGSQETQYF. In DNA, the CDR3 is TGTGCCAGCAGCTTAAGGGCGAGCGGGAGCCAAGAGACCCAGTACTTC.

The chain combines TRBV7-2 with TRBJ2-5; D is undetermined. CDR1 is SGHTA and CDR2 is FQGNSA in the germline V gene. V was clipped by 5 bases and J by 0 bases, with 10 bases between them. The CDR3 is 14 residues long. Here the CDR3 DNA reads TGTGCCAGCAGCATCGACTGGTACCAAGAGACCCAGTACTTC. It codes for CASSIDWYQETQYF.

The chain carries TRBV5-1 and TRBJ2-1; TRBD2 matches 11 bases. CDR1 and CDR2 (germline): SGHRS, YFSETQ. The CDR3 has 15 residues. Unmatched junction bases numbered 5, after V lost 1 base and J lost 8 bases. The CDR3 region has the DNA TGCGCCAGCAGCTTGACCCTAGCGGGAGGCCATGAGCAGTTCTTC. Translating gives CASSLTLAGGHEQFF.

The V call is TRBV5-1, the J call TRBJ2-7; D is unclear. Germline CDR1 reads SGHRS; CDR2 reads YFSETQ. The CDR3 extends over 12 amino acids. Trimming removed 1 base from V and 4 bases from J, with 6 bases in between. CDR3 sequence (DNA): TGCGCCAGCAGCTTGCATGGGTACGAGCAGTACTTC. Protein product: CASSLHGYEQYF. Complete variable domain (other parts from reference TRBV5-1 and TRBJ2-7): KAGVTQTPRYLIKTRGQQVTLSCSPISGHRSVSWYQQTPGQGLQFLFEYFSETQRNKGNFPGRFSGRQFSNSRSEMNVSTLELGDSALYLCASSLHGYEQYFGPGTRLTVT.

This chain uses TRBV7-8 with TRBJ2-1, with a tentative D call TRBD2 (6 bases). Germline values: CDR1 SGHVS, CDR2 FQNEAQ. V gave up 3 bases and J gave up 6 bases, with 15 bases separating them. This CDR3 has 15 amino acids. The chain's CDR3 is CASSFDRLVGNEQFF. Written as DNA, the CDR3 is TGTGCCAGCAGCTTCGATAGACTAGTCGGCAATGAGCAGTTCTTC.